This T cell receptor (beta chain) was obtained from a study of control samples from healthy donors and cancer patients. Germline values: CDR1 MDHEN, CDR2 SYDVKM. The ends lost 2 bases at V and 3 bases at J; junction bases unmatched: 8. The CDR3 length is 16 residues. Sequenced by immunoSEQ multiplex PCR; TCRdb stores in-frame clones only, minus some. This sample has approximately 100,000 clones, with about 91% found just once. This clone turned up a few times. What was sequenced was blood. V and J are TRBV28 and TRBJ2-3; 7 nucleotides line up with TRBD2. The receptor was isolated from a man under 40 in good health. The CDR3 DNA reads as TGTGCCAGCAGTTTAGAGCATGCGGGAGAGACAGATACGCAGTATTTT. It translates to CASSLEHAGETDTQYF. Variable domain in full (rest from reference TRBV28 and TRBJ2-3): DVKVTQSSRYLVKRTGEKVFLECVQDMDHENMFWYRQDPGLGLRLIYFSYDVKMKEKGDIPEGYSVSREKKERFSLILESASTNQTSMYLCASSLEHAGETDTQYFGPGTRLTVL.